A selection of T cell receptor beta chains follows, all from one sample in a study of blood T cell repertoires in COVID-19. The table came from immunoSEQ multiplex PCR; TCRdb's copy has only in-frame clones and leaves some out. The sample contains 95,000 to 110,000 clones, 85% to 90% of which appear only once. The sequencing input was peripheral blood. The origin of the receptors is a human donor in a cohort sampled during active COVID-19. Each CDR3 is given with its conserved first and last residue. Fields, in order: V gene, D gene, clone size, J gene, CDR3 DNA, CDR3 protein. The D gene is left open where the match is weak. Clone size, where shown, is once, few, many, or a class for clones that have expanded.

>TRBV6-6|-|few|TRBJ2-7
TGTGCCAGCAGAAGTTCTACCTACGAGCAGTACTTC
CASRSSTYEQYF
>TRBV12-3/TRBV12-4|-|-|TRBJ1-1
TGTGCCAGCAGTTCAAGCTTGAACACTGAAGCTTTCTTT
CASSSSLNTEAFF
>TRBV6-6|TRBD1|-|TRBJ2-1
TGTGCCAGCAGTCCCGGGACAGGGTCTTGGGCCTACAATGAGCAGTTCTTC
CASSPGTGSWAYNEQFF
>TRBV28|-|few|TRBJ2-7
TGTGCCAGCAGTCCCCGTGGCAGGGGCACCTACGAGCAGTACTTC
CASSPRGRGTYEQYF
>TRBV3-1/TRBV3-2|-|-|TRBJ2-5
TGTGCCAGCAGCCAAGTTCGGGGGAGGTGGACCCAGTACTTC
CASSQVRGRWTQYF
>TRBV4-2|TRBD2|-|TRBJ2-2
TGTGCCAGCAGCCCGACCTCGGCCCTGACTAGCGGTCTCGCGAACACCGGGGAGCTGTTTTTT
CASSPTSALTSGLANTGELFF
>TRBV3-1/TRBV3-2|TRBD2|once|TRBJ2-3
TGTGCCAGCAGCCAAGATTTCTCTAGCGGGAGTGGTACGCAGTATTTT
CASSQDFSSGSGTQYF
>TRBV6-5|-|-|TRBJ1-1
TGTGCCAGCAGGCCGGTTGGGAACACTGAAGCTTTCTTT
CASRPVGNTEAFF
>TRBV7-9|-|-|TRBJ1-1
TGTGCCAGCGGAAACTCAGGGGTGAGCACTGAAGCTTTCTTT
CASGNSGVSTEAFF
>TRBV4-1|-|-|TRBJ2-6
TGCGCCAGCAGCCAAGATTCCGGAGCCGGACGGATCACTAGCTCTGGGGCCAACGTCCTGACTTTC
CASSQDSGAGRITSSGANVLTF
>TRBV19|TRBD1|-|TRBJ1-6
TGTGCCAGTAGAGGACAGGCCAATAATTCACCCCTCCACTTT
CASRGQANNSPLHF
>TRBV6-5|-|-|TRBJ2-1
TGTGCCAGCAGTTACTCGGTCAGGGGACACAATGAGCAGTTCTTC
CASSYSVRGHNEQFF
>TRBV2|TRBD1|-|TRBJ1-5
TGTGCCAGCAGGGGGACAGGGAGGGAGCCCCAGCATTTT
CASRGTGREPQHF
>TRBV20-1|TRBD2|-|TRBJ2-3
TGCAGTGCTAGTGGGCGGCTAGCGGGAGGGCCAGGCACAGATACGCAGTATTTT
CSASGRLAGGPGTDTQYF
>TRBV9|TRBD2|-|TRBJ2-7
TGTGCCAGCAGCGACACTAGCGGGAGGGCCCAGGAGCAGTACTTC
CASSDTSGRAQEQYF
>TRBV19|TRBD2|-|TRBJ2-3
TGTGCCAGCTCTCGATCCCGGACTAGTCCTTTACCTGGGACAGATACGCAGTATTTT
CASSRSRTSPLPGTDTQYF
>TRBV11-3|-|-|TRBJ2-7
TGTGCCAGCACCGCAAGCACAGACGAGCAGTACTTC
CASTASTDEQYF